These 20 T cell receptor beta chains were sequenced from one sample in a study of T cells after yellow fever vaccination. TCRdb re-analysed the 5' RACE reads in MiXCR, keeping a single row per CDR3 protein. The sample gives hundreds of thousands of distinct CDR3 sequences, roughly 4% of which show up once; around 22% is in the top ten. The specimen comprised PBMCs, sampled on the day of the yellow fever booster vaccination. The receptors were gathered from a man between 18 and 29 years old who received the YFV17D yellow fever vaccine.

Ten or more counts support this clonotype. The chain joins TRBV7-2 to TRBJ2-1; 9 bases are a match to TRBD2. The CDR3 extends over 15 amino acids. Germline values: CDR1 SGHTA, CDR2 FQGNSA. The J segment lost 9 bases and the V segment lost 4 bases, leaving 10 bases of the junction unmatched. In nucleotides, the CDR3 is TGTGCCAGCAGCTCAAGCCGGGCGGGGGGGACTGAGCAGTTCTTC. The encoded protein is CASSSSRAGGTEQFF.

The V gene is TRBV5-6, the J gene TRBJ2-7, with 7 bases fitting TRBD2. Trimming cost V 3 bases and J 1 base; bases outside gene matches: 13. Germline V gene sequence: CDR1 SGHDT, CDR2 YYEEEE. The CDR3 has 17 residues. Written as DNA, the CDR3 is TGTGCCAGCAGCTGGACGGGACTGGGCGGGGGATCCTACGAGCAGTACTTC. Its translation is CASSWTGLGGGSYEQYF.

Ten or more counts support this clonotype. The chain is built from TRBV5-1 and TRBJ1-3, with D perhaps TRBD1 (6 bases). Germline loops: CDR1 SGHRS, CDR2 YFSETQ. This CDR3 comprises 17 residues. Trimming removed 4 bases at V and 0 bases at J, with 17 bases between. The CDR3 reads CASSVGTKASSGNTIYF. CDR3 coding DNA: TGCGCCAGCAGCGTTGGGACAAAAGCGTCCTCTGGAAACACCATATATTTT. Full variable domain (rest looked up from reference TRBV5-1 and TRBJ1-3): KAGVTQTPRYLIKTRGQQVTLSCSPISGHRSVSWYQQTPGQGLQFLFEYFSETQRNKGNFPGRFSGRQFSNSRSEMNVSTLELGDSALYLCASSVGTKASSGNTIYFGEGSWLTVV.

This clonotype was observed many times. The V gene is TRBV5-1, the J gene TRBJ2-1, with D tentatively TRBD1 or TRBD2 (6 bases each). The V end lost 6 bases, the J end lost 1 base, and 14 bases lay between the germline ends. Germline CDR1 reads SGHRS; CDR2 reads YFSETQ. The CDR3 runs to 15 residues. This CDR3 is CASKMEGVSYNEQFF. The CDR3 nucleotides are TGCGCCAGCAAGATGGAGGGGGTTTCCTACAATGAGCAGTTCTTC. The complete variable domain, with remaining parts taken from reference TRBV5-1 and TRBJ2-1, reads KAGVTQTPRYLIKTRGQQVTLSCSPISGHRSVSWYQQTPGQGLQFLFEYFSETQRNKGNFPGRFSGRQFSNSRSEMNVSTLELGDSALYLCASKMEGVSYNEQFFGPGTRLTVL.

V is TRBV7-2 and J is TRBJ1-5; no reliable D call. The CDR3 extends over 15 amino acids. With 4 bases removed from V and 1 base from J, the gap between germline ends came to 11 bases. Germline-derived CDR1 and CDR2 are SGHTA and FQGNSA. The CDR3: CASSSGFGSNQPQHF. As DNA, the CDR3 is TGTGCCAGCAGCTCAGGCTTCGGGAGCAATCAGCCCCAGCATTTT.

This clonotype was counted many times. This rearrangement joins TRBV7-2 to TRBJ2-1; D not resolved. The germline CDR1 and CDR2 sequences are SGHTA and FQGNSA. Trimming shortened V by 0 bases and J by 1 base, and 22 bases separated the two germline ends. This CDR3 spans 20 amino acids. CDR3 DNA: TGTGCCAGCAGCTTAGCGTCTACCGGCGGTGGTCCAGCGTCCTACAATGAGCAGTTCTTC. This gives the protein CASSLASTGGGPASYNEQFF.

This clonotype was observed a handful of times. The gene calls are TRBV5-5 and TRBJ2-1; TRBD1 agrees at 9 bases. Germline V CDR1 and CDR2: SGHKS, YYEKEE (reference sequence). The V gene end was trimmed by 4 bases and the J gene end by 6 bases; junction bases not matched to a gene: 8. This CDR3 is 15 amino acids long. CDR3 sequence: CASSRPGTGRNEQFF. In DNA form, the CDR3 reads TGTGCCAGCAGCCGTCCTGGGACAGGGCGCAATGAGCAGTTCTTC.

The V gene is TRBV3-1, the J gene TRBJ2-3; D may match TRBD1 or TRBD2 (5 bases each). The germline CDR1 and CDR2 sequences are LGHDT and YNNKEL (reference sequence). The CDR3 contains 16 residues. V was cut by 2 bases and J by 5 bases, with 17 bases left in between. As DNA, the CDR3 is TGTGCCAGCAGCCAATACTGGGACCGCGGAGGAGATACGCAGTATTTT. Translating it yields CASSQYWDRGGDTQYF.

The CDR3 DNA reads TGTGCCAGCAGCTTAGAGGCAGGTGGAAACACCATATATTTT. This translates into CASSLEAGGNTIYF. The rearrangement joins TRBV7-6 to TRBJ1-3; D uncertain. V was clipped by 1 base and J by 3 bases, with 7 bases between them. In germline, CDR1 is SGHVS, CDR2 FNYEAQ. The CDR3 spans 14 residues.

This clonotype was counted ten times or more. The V gene is TRBV20-1, the J gene TRBJ1-2; D is unresolved. Trimming shortened V by 0 bases and J by 4 bases, and 9 bases separated the two germline ends. This CDR3 region has 13 residues. Germline V gene lookup returns CDR1 DFQATT and CDR2 SNEGSKA (reference sequence). CDR3 DNA: TGCAGTGCTAGAGATCTGCAGATCTATGGCTACACCTTC. Amino acids: CSARDLQIYGYTF.

This clonotype was counted only a few times. This chain uses TRBV5-1 with TRBJ2-1; TRBD2 matches 8 bases. CDR3 length: 16 residues. V lost 4 bases and J lost 1; bases outside the gene matches: 7. Germline-derived CDR1 and CDR2 are SGHRS and YFSETQ. This chain's CDR3 is CASSPYPGGSYNEQFF. The CDR3 DNA follows: TGCGCCAGCAGCCCCTACCCGGGGGGGTCCTACAATGAGCAGTTCTTC.

A word on this clonotype: Its ends do not fully match the called genes, so a read error is possible. This chain joins TRBV7-7 and TRBJ2-3; a weak D match, TRBD1 (5 bases). Per the germline V gene, CDR1 is SSHAT and CDR2 is FNYEAQ (reference sequence). The CDR3 contains 13 residues. For the CDR3, the DNA is TGTGCTAGCAGCTCAGGGATGTTGGATACGCAGTATTTT. This codes for CASSSGMLDTQYF.

This clonotype was observed at least ten times. The chain links TRBV12-3 or TRBV12-4 to TRBJ2-5; D unresolved. V was shortened by 2 bases and J by 2 bases, with 9 bases between the two germline ends. The CDR3 is 14 residues long. The CDR3 coding sequence is TGTGCCAGCAGTTTAAACTGGATACAAGAGACCCAGTACTTC. It codes for CASSLNWIQETQYF.

This clonotype was seen a handful of times. This chain uses TRBV29-1 with TRBJ1-1; TRBD1 might be the D (5 bases). Germline CDR1 and CDR2: SQVTM and ANQGSEA. CDR3 length equals 13 residues. V gave up 5 bases and J gave up 1 base, with 11 bases separating them. CDR3 sequence (DNA): TGCAGCGTTCGGGCAGGGACGAACACTGAAGCTTTCTTT. As protein: CSVRAGTNTEAFF.

This clonotype occurred a few times. This chain connects TRBV5-4 to TRBJ2-1, with D possibly being TRBD2 (7 bases). V was trimmed by 4 bases and J by 4 bases, leaving 18 bases between them. Germline V lookup: CDR1 SGHNT, CDR2 YYREEE (reference sequence). There are 16 residues in the CDR3. The CDR3 loop reads CASSPTGRDTYNEQFF. The CDR3 nucleotides read TGTGCCAGCAGCCCAACAGGGAGGGACACTTACAATGAGCAGTTCTTC. The full variable domain, completed using reference TRBV5-4 and TRBJ2-1, is ETGVTQSPTHLIKTRGQQVTLRCSSQSGHNTVSWYQQALGQGPQFIFQYYREEENGRGNFPPRFSGLQFPNYSSELNVNALELDDSALYLCASSPTGRDTYNEQFFGPGTRLTVL.

The sample holds a few counts of this clonotype. This chain links TRBV13 with TRBJ2-7, with D possibly TRBD2 on 5 matching bases. The CDR3 extends over 13 amino acids. V shed 5 bases and J shed 3 bases, with 11 bases lying between them. CDR1 is PRHDT and CDR2 is FYEKMQ in the germline V gene (reference sequence). CDR3 loop: CASSTGNLYEQYF. CDR3 nucleotides: TGTGCCAGCAGCACGGGAAACCTCTACGAGCAGTACTTC.

This clonotype has a handful of counts. The gene calls are TRBV7-2 and TRBJ1-2; tentative D call: TRBD1 (5 bases). This CDR3 region has 15 residues. V lost 0 bases and J 5 bases, leaving 13 bases between the germline ends. The germline CDR1 and CDR2 sequences are SGHTA and FQGNSA. CDR3 coding DNA: TGTGCCAGCAGCTTAGCGTTCTTGAGGGGATATGGCTACACCTTC. Protein sequence: CASSLAFLRGYGYTF.

This clonotype was seen ten or more times. The chain combines TRBV7-2 with TRBJ2-5, with D perhaps matching TRBD1 or TRBD2 (5 bases each). V was pared by 3 bases and J by 4 bases, with 12 bases between. CDR3 length: 14 amino acids. The germline CDR1 and CDR2 sequences are SGHTA and FQGNSA. The CDR3 DNA reads as TGTGCCAGCAGCTTTCGCCAGGGACCAGAGACCCAGTACTTC. Its translation is CASSFRQGPETQYF.

This clonotype occurred many times. The chain is built from TRBV20-1 and TRBJ1-5; D gene uncertain. The CDR3 length is 12 residues. The V and J ends lost 2 bases and 10 bases respectively, with 12 bases between them. Per the germline V gene, CDR1 is DFQATT and CDR2 is SNEGSKA (reference sequence). CDR3: CSARRSEEPQHF. CDR3 nucleotides: TGCAGTGCTAGAAGGAGCGAGGAACCCCAGCATTTT.

This clonotype has more than one count but fewer than ten. The chain combines TRBV4-1 with TRBJ1-1; D is unclear. The length of the CDR3 is 17 residues. The germline V gene has CDR1 MGHRA and CDR2 YSYEKL. The germline V and J ends were trimmed by 2 bases and 0 bases, with 16 bases remaining between them. The CDR3 DNA sequence: TGCGCCAGCAGCCAAAATCTTGCGGAACAAATGAACACTGAAGCTTTCTTT. It specifies CASSQNLAEQMNTEAFF.